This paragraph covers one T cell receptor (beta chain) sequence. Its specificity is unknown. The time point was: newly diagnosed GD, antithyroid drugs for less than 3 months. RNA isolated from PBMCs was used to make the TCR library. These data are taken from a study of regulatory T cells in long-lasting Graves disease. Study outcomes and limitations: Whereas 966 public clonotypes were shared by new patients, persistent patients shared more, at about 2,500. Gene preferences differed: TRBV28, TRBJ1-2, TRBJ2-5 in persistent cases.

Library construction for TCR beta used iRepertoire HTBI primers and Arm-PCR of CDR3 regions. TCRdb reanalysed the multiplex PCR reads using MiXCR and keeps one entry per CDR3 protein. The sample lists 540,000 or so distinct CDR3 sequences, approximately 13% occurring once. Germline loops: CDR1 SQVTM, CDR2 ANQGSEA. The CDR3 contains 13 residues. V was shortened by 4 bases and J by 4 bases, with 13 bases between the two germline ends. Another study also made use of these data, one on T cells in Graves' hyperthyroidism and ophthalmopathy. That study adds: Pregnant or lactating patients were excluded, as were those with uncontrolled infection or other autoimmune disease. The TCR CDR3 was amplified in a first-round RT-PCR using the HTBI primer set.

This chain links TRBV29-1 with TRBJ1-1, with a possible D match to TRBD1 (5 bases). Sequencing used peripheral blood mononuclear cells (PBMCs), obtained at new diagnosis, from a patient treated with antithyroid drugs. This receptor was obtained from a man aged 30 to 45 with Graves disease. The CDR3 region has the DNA TGCAGCGTTGGCAGGGTATCTGGCACTGAAGCTTTCTTT. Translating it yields CSVGRVSGTEAFF.